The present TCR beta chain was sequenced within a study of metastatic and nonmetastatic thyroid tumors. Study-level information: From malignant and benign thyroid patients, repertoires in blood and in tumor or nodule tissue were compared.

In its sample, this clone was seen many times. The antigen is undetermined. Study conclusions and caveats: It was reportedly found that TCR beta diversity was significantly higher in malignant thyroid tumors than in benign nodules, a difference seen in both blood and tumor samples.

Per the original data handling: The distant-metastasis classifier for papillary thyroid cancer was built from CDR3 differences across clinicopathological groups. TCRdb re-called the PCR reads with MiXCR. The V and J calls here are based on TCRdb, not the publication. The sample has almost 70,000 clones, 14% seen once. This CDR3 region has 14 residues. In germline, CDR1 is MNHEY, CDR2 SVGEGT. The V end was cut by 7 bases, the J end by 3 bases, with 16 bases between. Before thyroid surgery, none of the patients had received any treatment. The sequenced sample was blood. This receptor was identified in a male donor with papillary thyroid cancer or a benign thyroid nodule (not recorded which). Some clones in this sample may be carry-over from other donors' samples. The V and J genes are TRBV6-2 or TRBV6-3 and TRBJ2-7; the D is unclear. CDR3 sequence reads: CASNIGRSGYEQYF. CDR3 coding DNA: TGTGCCAGCAATATAGGAAGATCAGGCTACGAGCAGTACTTC.